These T cell receptor beta chains were read from a single sample in a study of blood T cell repertoires in COVID-19. The protocol was immunoSEQ multiplex PCR, while the TCRdb copy is restricted to in-frame clones and leaves out a portion. The sample has about 170,000 clones; around two thirds are singletons. The sequencing input was peripheral blood. These receptors all come from a woman older than 75 with acute or convalescent COVID-19. Each CDR3 is given with its conserved first and last residue. Each record gives: V gene, CDR3 length, clone size, D gene, J gene, CDR3 DNA, CDR3 protein. The D gene is left open where the match is weak. Size tells how often a clone was seen (once, few, many) or the class of an expanded clone, and some rows leave it out.

V: TRBV30
length: 12
size: NA
D: NA
J: TRBJ2-3
DNA: TGTGCCTGGAGTTCTGGCACAGATACGCAGTATTTT
CDR3: CAWSSGTDTQYF

V: TRBV4-1
length: 15
size: once
D: TRBD1
J: TRBJ2-1
DNA: TGCGCCAGCAGTAAGGGGACAGGGATATACAATGAGCAGTTCTTC
CDR3: CASSKGTGIYNEQFF

V: TRBV5-6
length: 17
size: NA
D: TRBD2
J: TRBJ2-1
DNA: TGTGCCAGCAGCTTGGGTAGCGGGTTAAGCTCCTACAATGAGCAGTTCTTC
CDR3: CASSLGSGLSSYNEQFF

V: TRBV18
length: 15
size: NA
D: TRBD1
J: TRBJ1-2
DNA: TGTGCCAGCTCACCGTCGGGACAGGGAACGGGGGGCTACACCTTC
CDR3: CASSPSGQGTGGYTF

V: TRBV11-2
length: 13
size: NA
D: TRBD1
J: TRBJ1-1
DNA: TGTGCCAGCAGCTTGGACAGGGGGACGAAAGCTTTCTTT
CDR3: CASSLDRGTKAFF

V: TRBV13
length: 15
size: NA
D: TRBD2
J: TRBJ2-7
DNA: TGTGCCAGCAGCTTTGACGGGGGGAGCGGAGACGAGCAGTACTTC
CDR3: CASSFDGGSGDEQYF

V: TRBV7-2
length: 14
size: NA
D: NA
J: TRBJ1-2
DNA: TGTGCCAGCAGCTCCACAACGGGGGGCGGTTTGTTCCACTTC
CDR3: CASSSTTGGGLFHF

V: TRBV28
length: 12
size: few
D: NA
J: TRBJ1-3
DNA: TGTGCTATACAGGGTCCTGGAAACACCATATATTTT
CDR3: CAIQGPGNTIYF

V: TRBV19
length: 14
size: once
D: TRBD1
J: TRBJ2-7
DNA: TGTGCCAGTAGTTCGGGGACAGGATCCTACGAGCAGTACTTC
CDR3: CASSSGTGSYEQYF

V: TRBV19
length: 16
size: once
D: NA
J: TRBJ2-7
DNA: TGTGCCAGTAGTATAGATGGGGCGACTCCCGCCTACGAGCAGTACTTC
CDR3: CASSIDGATPAYEQYF

V: TRBV2
length: 13
size: NA
D: NA
J: TRBJ1-2
DNA: TGTGCCAGCAGTGGGGACACAGTAGCCGGCTACACCTTC
CDR3: CASSGDTVAGYTF

V: TRBV10-3
length: 13
size: NA
D: NA
J: TRBJ1-2
DNA: TGTGCCATCAGTGACCCACAGGGACGGGGCTACACCTTC
CDR3: CAISDPQGRGYTF

V: TRBV28
length: 15
size: many
D: NA
J: TRBJ2-2
DNA: TGTGCCACCCGATCCGGGAACACGAACACCGGGGAGCTGTTTTTT
CDR3: CATRSGNTNTGELFF

V: TRBV7-9
length: 18
size: NA
D: TRBD2
J: TRBJ2-1
DNA: TGTGCCAGCAGCTTAAGCCTACGGCGCGGGGGGTCCTACAATGAGCAGTTCTTC
CDR3: CASSLSLRRGGSYNEQFF

V: TRBV27
length: 15
size: NA
D: NA
J: TRBJ2-6
DNA: TGTGCCAGCAGTTCAGGGGCAGATGGGGCCAACGTCCTGACTTTC
CDR3: CASSSGADGANVLTF

V: TRBV28
length: 15
size: few
D: TRBD1
J: TRBJ2-6
DNA: TGTGCCAGCAGACCACAGGGGGCTGGGGCCAACGTCCTGACTTTC
CDR3: CASRPQGAGANVLTF

V: TRBV28
length: 12
size: NA
D: NA
J: TRBJ1-1
DNA: TGTGCCAGCAGTTCCAGTTCGACTGAAGCTTTCTTT
CDR3: CASSSSSTEAFF

V: TRBV5-5
length: 16
size: NA
D: NA
J: TRBJ2-7
DNA: TGTGCCAGCAGTTCCCCCGTGACCGCCGACGAGGTCGAGCAGTACTTC
CDR3: CASSSPVTADEVEQYF

V: TRBV2
length: 15
size: NA
D: TRBD1
J: TRBJ1-4
DNA: TGTGCCAGTTGGGACAGGGGCCGTCATAATGAAAAACTGTTTTTT
CDR3: CASWDRGRHNEKLFF

V: TRBV25-1
length: 16
size: NA
D: NA
J: TRBJ1-4
DNA: TGTGCCAGCAGTGAAACCCCAAACCAGGGCCATGTAAAACTGTTTTTT
CDR3: CASSETPNQGHVKLFF

V: TRBV5-1
length: 17
size: NA
D: TRBD2
J: TRBJ2-5
DNA: TGCGCCAGCGACCCGGGACTAGCGGGACTTACGGGAGAGACCCAGTACTTC
CDR3: CASDPGLAGLTGETQYF

V: TRBV28
length: 14
size: NA
D: NA
J: TRBJ1-3
DNA: TGTGCCAGCAGTTTCGGGGTCGCTGGAAACACCATATATTTT
CDR3: CASSFGVAGNTIYF

V: TRBV28
length: 16
size: once
D: NA
J: TRBJ2-3
DNA: TGTGCCAGCAGTCGCGGGGGCGGGAGTGGGGCAGATACGCAGTATTTT
CDR3: CASSRGGGSGADTQYF

V: TRBV7-2
length: 14
size: NA
D: TRBD2
J: TRBJ2-7
DNA: TGTGCCAGCAGCTTAGGGACTAGCGAGTACGAGCAGTACTTC
CDR3: CASSLGTSEYEQYF

V: TRBV4-2
length: 16
size: NA
D: NA
J: TRBJ2-7
DNA: TGTGCCAGCAGCCAAGAATCGGGAGAGGTAGGCTACGAGCAGTACTTC
CDR3: CASSQESGEVGYEQYF

V: TRBV5-1
length: 15
size: NA
D: TRBD2
J: TRBJ2-4
DNA: TGCGCCAGCAGCCTCACCGGGACTAGCGAAAACATTCAGTACTTC
CDR3: CASSLTGTSENIQYF

V: TRBV6-1
length: 16
size: NA
D: TRBD2
J: TRBJ2-1
DNA: TGTGCCAGCAGTGGACTCCTGGGACTAGAATTCGATGAGCAGTTCTTC
CDR3: CASSGLLGLEFDEQFF

V: TRBV6-5
length: 14
size: NA
D: TRBD1
J: TRBJ1-6
DNA: TGTGCCGGAGCTAGGGACAGCGATAATTCACCCCTCCACTTT
CDR3: CAGARDSDNSPLHF

V: TRBV3-1/TRBV3-2
length: 16
size: NA
D: TRBD2
J: TRBJ2-3
DNA: TGTGCCAGCAGCCATCATTTAGCGGGAAAAACAGATACGCAGTATTTT
CDR3: CASSHHLAGKTDTQYF

V: TRBV4-3
length: 14
size: NA
D: NA
J: TRBJ1-1
DNA: TGCGCCAGCAGCCTCGAAAGGGGGAACACTGAAGCTTTCTTT
CDR3: CASSLERGNTEAFF

V: TRBV30
length: 15
size: NA
D: NA
J: TRBJ2-5
DNA: TGTGCCTGGAGCAATCTCGCCGGGAGACAAGGGACCCAGTACTTC
CDR3: CAWSNLAGRQGTQYF

V: TRBV3-1/TRBV3-2
length: 14
size: NA
D: TRBD1
J: TRBJ1-1
DNA: TGTGCCAGCAGCCAGAGGACAGGGAACACTGAAGCTTTCTTT
CDR3: CASSQRTGNTEAFF

V: TRBV24-1
length: 12
size: NA
D: NA
J: TRBJ1-5
DNA: TGTGCCACCAGTGACCGGGATCAGCCCCAGCATTTT
CDR3: CATSDRDQPQHF

V: TRBV3-1/TRBV3-2
length: 16
size: NA
D: NA
J: TRBJ2-2
DNA: TGTGCCAGCAGCCAAGAAGGCGGGGCAGGGCGGGGGGAGCTGTTTTTT
CDR3: CASSQEGGAGRGELFF

V: TRBV24-1
length: 18
size: few
D: TRBD2
J: TRBJ2-1
DNA: TGTGCCACCAGTGACCCAGGACTAGCGGGAGCATCGGGGCATGAGCAGTTCTTC
CDR3: CATSDPGLAGASGHEQFF

V: TRBV9
length: 15
size: once
D: TRBD2
J: TRBJ2-7
DNA: TGTGCCAGCAGCCAAGACGGGAGGTCGTTTGACGAGCAGTACTTC
CDR3: CASSQDGRSFDEQYF

V: TRBV28
length: 18
size: few
D: TRBD1
J: TRBJ1-2
DNA: TGTGCCAGCAGTTTCTCCGGGACAGGGAGCGGCTATGCCTATGGCTACACCTTC
CDR3: CASSFSGTGSGYAYGYTF

V: TRBV4-1
length: 15
size: few
D: NA
J: TRBJ1-2
DNA: TGCGCCAGCAGCCTAAGCCTAGAGTCTAACTATGGCTACACCTTC
CDR3: CASSLSLESNYGYTF

V: TRBV12-5
length: 10
size: NA
D: NA
J: TRBJ2-7
DNA: TGTGCTAGTGTTTGGCACGAGCAGTACTTC
CDR3: CASVWHEQYF

V: TRBV30
length: 14
size: NA
D: TRBD1
J: TRBJ1-6
DNA: TGTGCCTGGAGTGTACAGGGGGCTCGGTCACCCCTCCACTTT
CDR3: CAWSVQGARSPLHF

V: TRBV13
length: 15
size: NA
D: NA
J: TRBJ1-1
DNA: TGTGCCAGCCTAACGGGGGGACACTCGAACACTGAAGCTTTCTTT
CDR3: CASLTGGHSNTEAFF

V: TRBV10-3
length: 14
size: NA
D: TRBD1
J: TRBJ1-5
DNA: TGTGCCTTTTGGACAGGGGCGACTAATCAGCCCCAGCATTTT
CDR3: CAFWTGATNQPQHF

V: TRBV7-8
length: 14
size: NA
D: TRBD1
J: TRBJ1-4
DNA: TGTGCCAGCAGCTTACAGGGGGAATCGGAAAAACTGTTTTTT
CDR3: CASSLQGESEKLFF

V: TRBV10-3
length: 15
size: NA
D: NA
J: TRBJ2-3
DNA: TGTGCCATCAGTGAAGTCGGGACACAAGAAGATACGCAGTATTTT
CDR3: CAISEVGTQEDTQYF

V: TRBV5-1
length: 18
size: NA
D: TRBD2
J: TRBJ2-3
DNA: TGCGCCAGCAGCTTGGCCAGACTAGCGGGAGGCGGCCCAGATACGCAGTATTTT
CDR3: CASSLARLAGGGPDTQYF

V: TRBV19
length: 15
size: NA
D: NA
J: TRBJ1-4
DNA: TGTGCCAGTAGTATACTAACGGGTTCTAATGAAAAACTGTTTTTT
CDR3: CASSILTGSNEKLFF

V: TRBV7-2
length: 14
size: NA
D: NA
J: TRBJ1-6
DNA: TGTGCCAGCAGCTTTCAGACACCCAATTCACCCCTCCACTTT
CDR3: CASSFQTPNSPLHF

V: TRBV11-2
length: 16
size: NA
D: TRBD2
J: TRBJ2-5
DNA: TGTGCCAGCAGTCGCGGGGGACTAGCGGCCCAAGAGACCCAGTACTTC
CDR3: CASSRGGLAAQETQYF

V: TRBV5-4
length: 17
size: NA
D: NA
J: TRBJ1-6
DNA: TGTGCCAGCAGCTCATTGCAGGGGAGTTATTCCAATTCACCCCTCCACTTT
CDR3: CASSSLQGSYSNSPLHF

V: TRBV19
length: 15
size: NA
D: TRBD2
J: TRBJ2-5
DNA: TGTGCCAGTAGTATCCAGGGACTAAGGTGGGAGACCCAGTACTTC
CDR3: CASSIQGLRWETQYF

V: TRBV9
length: 14
size: NA
D: NA
J: TRBJ2-7
DNA: TGTGCCAGCAGCGTGCGACACGACTCCTACGAGCAGTACTTC
CDR3: CASSVRHDSYEQYF

V: TRBV11-3
length: 15
size: NA
D: TRBD2
J: TRBJ2-1
DNA: TGTGCCAGCAGCTTAGATGCGGGAGGGCCAAATGAGCAGTTCTTC
CDR3: CASSLDAGGPNEQFF

V: TRBV27
length: 13
size: NA
D: NA
J: TRBJ2-7
DNA: TGTGCCAGCAGTTACGGACTGAACTACGAGCAGTACTTC
CDR3: CASSYGLNYEQYF

V: TRBV28
length: 15
size: NA
D: NA
J: TRBJ1-1
DNA: TGTGTAGCTTGTGACGGGTCTTCTGTCTACACTGAAGCTTTCTTT
CDR3: CVACDGSSVYTEAFF

V: TRBV15
length: 14
size: few
D: NA
J: TRBJ2-7
DNA: TGTGCCACCACCCCGACTAGGGGAGTGACTGAGCAGTACTTC
CDR3: CATTPTRGVTEQYF

V: TRBV27
length: 11
size: once
D: NA
J: TRBJ2-7
DNA: TGTGCCAGCACCTACAGGGACGAGCAGTACTTC
CDR3: CASTYRDEQYF